This TCR beta chain was profiled in a study of identical twins. Germline CDR1 is SEHNR and CDR2 is FQNEAQ (reference sequence). The CDR3 loop spans 12 amino acids. Trimming took off 5 bases at V and 4 bases at J, with 9 bases between the two ends. This clonotype has just a few counts. In TCRdb, the 5' RACE reads were re-called with MiXCR into one record per CDR3 protein. The sample records some 660,000 distinct CDR3 sequences, around 8.3% being singletons. These same data were also listed under a study on yellow fever vaccine responses in identical twins.

Specimen: PBMCs. This chain links TRBV7-9 with TRBJ2-7; no reliable D call. This receptor was taken from a woman aged 18-29 years in good health. CDR3 bases: TGTGCCAGCAGCCCAGTAACTTACGAGCAGTACTTC. Protein product: CASSPVTYEQYF.